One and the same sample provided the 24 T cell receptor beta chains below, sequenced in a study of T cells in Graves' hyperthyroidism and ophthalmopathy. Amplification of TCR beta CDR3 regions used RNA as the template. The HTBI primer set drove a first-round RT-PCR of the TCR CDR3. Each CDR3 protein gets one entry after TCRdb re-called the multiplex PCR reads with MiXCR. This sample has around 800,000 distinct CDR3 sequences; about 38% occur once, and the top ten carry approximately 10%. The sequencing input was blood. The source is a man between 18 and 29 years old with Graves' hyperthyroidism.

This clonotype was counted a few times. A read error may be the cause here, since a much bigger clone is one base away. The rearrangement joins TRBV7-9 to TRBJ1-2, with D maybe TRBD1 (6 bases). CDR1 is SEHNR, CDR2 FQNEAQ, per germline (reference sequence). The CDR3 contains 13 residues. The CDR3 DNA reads TGTGCCAGCACCCGCCGGGCAGGGGAGGGCTGCACCTTC. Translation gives CASTRRAGEGCTF. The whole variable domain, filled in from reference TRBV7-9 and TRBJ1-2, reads DTGVSQNPRHKITKRGQNVTFRCDPISEHNRLYWYRQTLGQGPEFLTYFQNEAQLEKSRLLSDRFSAERPKGSFSTLEIQRTEQGDSAMYLCASTRRAGEGCTFGSGTRLTVV.

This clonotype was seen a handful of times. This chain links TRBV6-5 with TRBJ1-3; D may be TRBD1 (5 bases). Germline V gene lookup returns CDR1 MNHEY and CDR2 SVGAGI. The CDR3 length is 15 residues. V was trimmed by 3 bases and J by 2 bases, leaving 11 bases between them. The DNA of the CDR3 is TGTGCCAGCAGTTATGTGGGGACGGCTGGAAACACCATATATTTT. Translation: CASSYVGTAGNTIYF.

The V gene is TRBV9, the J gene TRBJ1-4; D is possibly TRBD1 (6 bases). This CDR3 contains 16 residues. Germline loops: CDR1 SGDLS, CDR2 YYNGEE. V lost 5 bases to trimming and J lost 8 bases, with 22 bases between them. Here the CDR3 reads CASSYLDSSIEEKLFF. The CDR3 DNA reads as TGTGCCAGCAGTTACTTGGACAGTTCGATAGAAGAAAAACTGTTTTTT.

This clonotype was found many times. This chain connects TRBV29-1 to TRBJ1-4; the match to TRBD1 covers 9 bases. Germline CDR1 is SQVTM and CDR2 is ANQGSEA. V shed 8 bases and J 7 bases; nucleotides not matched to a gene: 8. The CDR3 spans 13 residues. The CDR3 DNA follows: TGCAGCATTCCGGGACAGGGCGGTGAAAAACTGTTTTTT. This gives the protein CSIPGQGGEKLFF.

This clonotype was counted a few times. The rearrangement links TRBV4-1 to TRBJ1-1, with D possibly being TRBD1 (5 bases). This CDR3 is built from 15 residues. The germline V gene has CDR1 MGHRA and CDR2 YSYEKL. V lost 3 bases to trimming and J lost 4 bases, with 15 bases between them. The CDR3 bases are TGCGCCAGCAGCCACCAACAGGAGGGAGGCACTGAAGCTTTCTTT. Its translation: CASSHQQEGGTEAFF.

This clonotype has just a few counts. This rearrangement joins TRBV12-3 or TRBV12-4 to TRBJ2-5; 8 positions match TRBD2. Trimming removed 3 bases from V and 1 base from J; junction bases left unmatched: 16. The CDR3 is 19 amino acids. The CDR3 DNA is TGTGCCAGCAGTTTGGAGCCAGCGGGGGTCATGGATCTCCAAGAGACCCAGTACTTC. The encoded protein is CASSLEPAGVMDLQETQYF.

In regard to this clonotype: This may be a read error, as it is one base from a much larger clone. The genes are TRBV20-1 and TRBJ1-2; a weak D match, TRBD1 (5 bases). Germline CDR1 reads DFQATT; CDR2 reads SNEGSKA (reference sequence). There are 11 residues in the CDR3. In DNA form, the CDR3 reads TGCAGTGCTCGGGACGCTAGACGCTACAACTTC. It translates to CSARDARRYNF.

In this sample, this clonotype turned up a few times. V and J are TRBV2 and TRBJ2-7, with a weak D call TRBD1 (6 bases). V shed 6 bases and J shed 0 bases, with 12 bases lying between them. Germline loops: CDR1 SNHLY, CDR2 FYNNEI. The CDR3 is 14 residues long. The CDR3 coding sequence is TGTGCCAGCAGCCAACAGGGAACCTCCTACGAGCAGTACTTC. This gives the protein CASSQQGTSYEQYF.

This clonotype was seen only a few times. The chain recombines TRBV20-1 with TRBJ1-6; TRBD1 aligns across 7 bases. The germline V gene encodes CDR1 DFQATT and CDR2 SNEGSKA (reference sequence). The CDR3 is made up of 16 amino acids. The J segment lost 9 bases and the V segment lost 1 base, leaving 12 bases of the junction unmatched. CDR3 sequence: CSARGGNRNRGSPLHF. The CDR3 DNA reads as TGCAGTGCTAGAGGGGGAAACCGGAACAGGGGTTCACCCCTCCACTTT.

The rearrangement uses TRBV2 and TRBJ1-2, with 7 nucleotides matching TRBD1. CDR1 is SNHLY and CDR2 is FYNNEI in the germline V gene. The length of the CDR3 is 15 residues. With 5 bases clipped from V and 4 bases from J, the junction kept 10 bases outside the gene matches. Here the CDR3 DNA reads TGTGCCAGCAGTTTTGGGACAGCGGATTTCTATGGCTACACCTTC. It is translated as CASSFGTADFYGYTF. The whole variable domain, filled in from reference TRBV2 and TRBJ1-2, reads EPEVTQTPSHQVTQMGQEVILRCVPISNHLYFYWYRQILGQKVEFLVSFYNNEISEKSEIFDDQFSVERPDGSNFTLKIRSTKLEDSAMYFCASSFGTADFYGYTFGSGTRLTVV.

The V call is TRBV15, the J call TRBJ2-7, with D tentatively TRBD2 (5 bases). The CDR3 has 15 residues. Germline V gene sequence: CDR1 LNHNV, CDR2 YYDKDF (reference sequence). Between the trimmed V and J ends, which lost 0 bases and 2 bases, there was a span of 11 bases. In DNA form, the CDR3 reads TGTGCCACCAGCAGAGATGGCTGGGGAGCCTACGAGCAGTACTTC. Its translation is CATSRDGWGAYEQYF. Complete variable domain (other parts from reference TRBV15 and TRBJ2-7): DAMVIQNPRYQVTQFGKPVTLSCSQTLNHNVMYWYQQKSSQAPKLLFHYYDKDFNNEADTPDNFQSRRPNTSFCFLDIRSPGLGDTAMYLCATSRDGWGAYEQYFGPGTRLTVT.

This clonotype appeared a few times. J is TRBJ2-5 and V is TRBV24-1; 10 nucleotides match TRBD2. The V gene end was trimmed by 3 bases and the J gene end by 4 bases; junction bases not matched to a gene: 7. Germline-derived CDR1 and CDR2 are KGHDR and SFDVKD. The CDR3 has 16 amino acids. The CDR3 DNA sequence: TGTGCCACCAGTGATCCTAGCGGGAGAAATCGAGAGACCCAGTACTTC. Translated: CATSDPSGRNRETQYF.

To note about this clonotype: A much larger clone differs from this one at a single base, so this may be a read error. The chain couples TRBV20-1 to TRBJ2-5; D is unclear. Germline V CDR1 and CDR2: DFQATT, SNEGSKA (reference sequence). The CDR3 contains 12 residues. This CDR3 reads CSALHEQEAQYF. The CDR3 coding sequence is TGCAGTGCCCTTCATGAACAAGAGGCCCAGTACTTC.

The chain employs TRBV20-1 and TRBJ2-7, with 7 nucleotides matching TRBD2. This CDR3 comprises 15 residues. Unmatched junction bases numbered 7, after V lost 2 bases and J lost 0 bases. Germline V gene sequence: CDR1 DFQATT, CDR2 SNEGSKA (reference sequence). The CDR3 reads CSARKTGGNSYEQYF. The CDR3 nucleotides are TGCAGTGCTAGAAAGACGGGAGGAAACTCCTACGAGCAGTACTTC.

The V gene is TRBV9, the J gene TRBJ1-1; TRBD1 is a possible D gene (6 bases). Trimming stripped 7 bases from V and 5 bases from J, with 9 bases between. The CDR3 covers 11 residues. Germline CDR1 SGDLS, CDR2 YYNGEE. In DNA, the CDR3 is TGTGCCAGCCAGGGGATTACTGAAGCTTTCTTT. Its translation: CASQGITEAFF.

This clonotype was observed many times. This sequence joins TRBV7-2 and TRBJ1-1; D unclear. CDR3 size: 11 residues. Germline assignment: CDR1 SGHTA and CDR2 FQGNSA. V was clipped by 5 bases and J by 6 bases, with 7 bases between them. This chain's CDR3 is CASSPEAEAFF. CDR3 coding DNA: TGTGCCAGCAGCCCCGAGGCTGAAGCTTTCTTT. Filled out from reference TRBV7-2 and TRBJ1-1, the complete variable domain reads GAGVSQSPSNKVTEKGKDVELRCDPISGHTALYWYRQSLGQGLEFLIYFQGNSAPDKSGLPSDRFSAERTGGSVSTLTIQRTQQEDSAVYLCASSPEAEAFFGQGTRLTVV.

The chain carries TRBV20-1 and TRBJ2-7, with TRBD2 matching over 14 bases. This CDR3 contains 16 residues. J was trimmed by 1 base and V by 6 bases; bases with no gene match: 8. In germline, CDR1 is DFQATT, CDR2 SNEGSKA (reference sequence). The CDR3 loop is CSAPGTSGSKSYEQYF. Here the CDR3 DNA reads TGCAGTGCCCCCGGGACTAGCGGGAGTAAGTCCTACGAGCAGTACTTC.

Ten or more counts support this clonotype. CDR3 sequence (DNA): TGTGCCATCAGTACCGGGACACTAGGCACTGAAGCTTTCTTT. Translated, it gives CAISTGTLGTEAFF. This sequence joins TRBV10-3 and TRBJ1-1; the D gene is possibly TRBD1 (6 bases). The germline CDR1 and CDR2 sequences are ENHRY and SYGVKD. V was shortened by 5 bases and J by 4 bases, with 14 bases between the two germline ends. The CDR3 length is 14 residues.

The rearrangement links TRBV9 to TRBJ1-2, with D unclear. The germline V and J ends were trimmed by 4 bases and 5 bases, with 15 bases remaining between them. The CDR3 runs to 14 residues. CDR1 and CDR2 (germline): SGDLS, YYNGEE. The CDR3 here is CASSPPSPRYGYTF. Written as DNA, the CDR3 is TGTGCCAGCAGCCCACCATCCCCCCGGTATGGCTACACCTTC.

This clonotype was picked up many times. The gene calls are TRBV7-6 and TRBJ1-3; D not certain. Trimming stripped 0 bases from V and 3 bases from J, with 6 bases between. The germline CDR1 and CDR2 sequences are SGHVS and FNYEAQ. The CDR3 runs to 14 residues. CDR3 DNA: TGTGCCAGCAGCTTAGCCGGTCGTGGAAACACCATATATTTT. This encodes CASSLAGRGNTIYF.

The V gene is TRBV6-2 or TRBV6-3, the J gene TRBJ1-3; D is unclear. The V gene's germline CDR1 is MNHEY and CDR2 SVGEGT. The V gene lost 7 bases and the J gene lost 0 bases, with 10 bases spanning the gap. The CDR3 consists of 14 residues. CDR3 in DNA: TGTGCCAGCACCCAAGATGGCTCTGGAAACACCATATATTTT. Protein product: CASTQDGSGNTIYF.

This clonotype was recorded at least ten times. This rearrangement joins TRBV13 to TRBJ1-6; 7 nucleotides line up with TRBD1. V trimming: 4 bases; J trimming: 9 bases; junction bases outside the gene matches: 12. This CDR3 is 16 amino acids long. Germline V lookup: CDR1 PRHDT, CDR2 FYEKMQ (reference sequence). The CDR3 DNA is TGTGCCAGCAGCTCAGGGGGACGGGCTTCAAGTTCACCCCTCCACTTT. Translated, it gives CASSSGGRASSSPLHF.

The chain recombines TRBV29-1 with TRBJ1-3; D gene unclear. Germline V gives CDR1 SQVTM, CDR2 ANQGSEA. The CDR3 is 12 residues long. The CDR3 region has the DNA TGCAGATCCGCTAGCTCTGGAAACACCATATATTTT. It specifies CRSASSGNTIYF.

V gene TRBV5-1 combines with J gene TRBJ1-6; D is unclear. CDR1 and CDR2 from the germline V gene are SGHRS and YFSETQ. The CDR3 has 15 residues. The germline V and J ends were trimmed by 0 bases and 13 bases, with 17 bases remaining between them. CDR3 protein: CASSLGGAVEQPLHF. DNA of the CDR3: TGCGCCAGCAGCTTGGGGGGTGCGGTTGAGCAGCCCCTCCACTTT.